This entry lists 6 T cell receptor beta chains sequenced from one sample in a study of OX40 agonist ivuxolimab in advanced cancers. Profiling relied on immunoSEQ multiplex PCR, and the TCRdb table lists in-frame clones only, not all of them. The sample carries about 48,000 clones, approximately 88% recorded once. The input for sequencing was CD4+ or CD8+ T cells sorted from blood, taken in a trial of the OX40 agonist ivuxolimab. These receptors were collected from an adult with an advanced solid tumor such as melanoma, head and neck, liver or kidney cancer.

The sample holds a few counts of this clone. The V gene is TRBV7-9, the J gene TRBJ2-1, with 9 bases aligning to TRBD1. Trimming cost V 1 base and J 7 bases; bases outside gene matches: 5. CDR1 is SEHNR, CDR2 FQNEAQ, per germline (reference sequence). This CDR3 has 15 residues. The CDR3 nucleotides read TGTGCCAGCAGCTTAGGACAGGGGGTAATGAATGAGCAGTTCTTC. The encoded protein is CASSLGQGVMNEQFF.

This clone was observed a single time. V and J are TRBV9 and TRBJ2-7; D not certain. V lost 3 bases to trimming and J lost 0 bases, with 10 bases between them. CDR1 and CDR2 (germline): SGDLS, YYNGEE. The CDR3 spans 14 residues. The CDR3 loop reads CASSEHMGSYEQYF. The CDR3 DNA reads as TGTGCCAGCAGCGAGCACATGGGCTCCTACGAGCAGTACTTC.

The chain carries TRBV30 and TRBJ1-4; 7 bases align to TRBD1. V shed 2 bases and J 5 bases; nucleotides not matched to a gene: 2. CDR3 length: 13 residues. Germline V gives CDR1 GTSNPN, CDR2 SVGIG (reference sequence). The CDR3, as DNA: TGTGCCTGGAGTTACAGGGGCAATGAAAAACTGTTTTTT. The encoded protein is CAWSYRGNEKLFF.

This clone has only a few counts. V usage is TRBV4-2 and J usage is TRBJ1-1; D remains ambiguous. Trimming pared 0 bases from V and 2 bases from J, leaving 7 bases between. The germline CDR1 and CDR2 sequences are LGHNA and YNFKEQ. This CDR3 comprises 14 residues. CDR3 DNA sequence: TGTGCCAGCAGCCAAGAGGAGGGTAACACTGAAGCTTTCTTT. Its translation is CASSQEEGNTEAFF.

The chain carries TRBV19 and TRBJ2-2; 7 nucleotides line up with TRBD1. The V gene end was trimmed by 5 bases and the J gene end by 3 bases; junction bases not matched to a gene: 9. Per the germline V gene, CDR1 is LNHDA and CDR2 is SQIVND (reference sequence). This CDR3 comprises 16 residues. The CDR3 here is CASSRGLDRDTGELFF. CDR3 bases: TGTGCCAGTAGTCGTGGACTCGACAGGGACACCGGGGAGCTGTTTTTT.

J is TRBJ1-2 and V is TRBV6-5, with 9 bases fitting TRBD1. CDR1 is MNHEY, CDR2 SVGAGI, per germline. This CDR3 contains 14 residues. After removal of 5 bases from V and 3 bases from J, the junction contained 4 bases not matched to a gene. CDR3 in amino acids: CASSRTGDHYGYTF. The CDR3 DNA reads TGTGCCAGCAGTCGGACAGGGGATCACTATGGCTACACCTTC.